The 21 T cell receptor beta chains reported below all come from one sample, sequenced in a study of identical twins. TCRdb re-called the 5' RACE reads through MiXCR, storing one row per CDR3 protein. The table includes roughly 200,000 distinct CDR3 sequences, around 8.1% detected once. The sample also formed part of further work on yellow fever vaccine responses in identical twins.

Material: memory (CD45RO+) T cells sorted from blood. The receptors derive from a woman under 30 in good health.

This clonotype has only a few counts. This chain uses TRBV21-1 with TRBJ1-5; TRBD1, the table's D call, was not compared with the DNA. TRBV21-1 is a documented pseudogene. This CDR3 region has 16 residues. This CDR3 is CASSQSWGRHNQPQHF. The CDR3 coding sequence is TGTGCCAGCAGCCAAAGCTGGGGCAGGCACAATCAGCCCCAGCATTTT.

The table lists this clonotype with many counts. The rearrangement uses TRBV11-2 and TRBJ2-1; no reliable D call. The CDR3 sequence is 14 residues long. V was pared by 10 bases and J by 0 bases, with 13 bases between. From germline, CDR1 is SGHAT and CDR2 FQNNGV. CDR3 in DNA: TGTGCCACCTCAATCCAAAGCTCCTACAATGAGCAGTTCTTC. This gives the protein CATSIQSSYNEQFF.

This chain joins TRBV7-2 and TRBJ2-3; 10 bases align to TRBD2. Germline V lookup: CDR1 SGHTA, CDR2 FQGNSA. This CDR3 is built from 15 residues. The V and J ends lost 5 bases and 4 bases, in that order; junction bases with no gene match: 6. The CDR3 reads CASSLSGLAADTQYF. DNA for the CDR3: TGTGCCAGCAGCCTATCTGGACTAGCGGCAGATACGCAGTATTTT.

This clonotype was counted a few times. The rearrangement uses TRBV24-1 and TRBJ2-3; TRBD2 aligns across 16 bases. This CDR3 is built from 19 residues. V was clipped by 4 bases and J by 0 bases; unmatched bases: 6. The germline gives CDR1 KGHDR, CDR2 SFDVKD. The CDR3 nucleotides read TGTGCCACCAGTGACACCGGGACTAGCGGGAGGGCCAGCACAGATACGCAGTATTTT. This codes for CATSDTGTSGRASTDTQYF.

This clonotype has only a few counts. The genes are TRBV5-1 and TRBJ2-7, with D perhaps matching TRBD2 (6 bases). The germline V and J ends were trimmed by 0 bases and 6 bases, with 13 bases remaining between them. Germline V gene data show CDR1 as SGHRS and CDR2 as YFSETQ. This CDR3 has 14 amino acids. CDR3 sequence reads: CASSLGGDGIEQYF. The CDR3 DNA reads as TGCGCCAGCAGCTTGGGGGGGGACGGTATCGAGCAGTACTTC.

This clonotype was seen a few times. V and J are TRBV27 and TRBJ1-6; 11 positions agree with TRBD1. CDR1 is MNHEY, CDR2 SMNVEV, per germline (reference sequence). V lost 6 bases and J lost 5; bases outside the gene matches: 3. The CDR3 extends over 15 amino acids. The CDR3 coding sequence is TGTGCCAGCAGGGGGACAGGGGGAGATAATTCACCCCTCCACTTT. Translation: CASRGTGGDNSPLHF.

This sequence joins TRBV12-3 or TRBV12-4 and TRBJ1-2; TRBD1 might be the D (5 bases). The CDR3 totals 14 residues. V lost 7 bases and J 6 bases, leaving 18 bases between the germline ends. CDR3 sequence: CASTPGGARNGYTF. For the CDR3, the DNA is TGTGCCAGCACTCCAGGTGGGGCCCGTAATGGCTACACCTTC.

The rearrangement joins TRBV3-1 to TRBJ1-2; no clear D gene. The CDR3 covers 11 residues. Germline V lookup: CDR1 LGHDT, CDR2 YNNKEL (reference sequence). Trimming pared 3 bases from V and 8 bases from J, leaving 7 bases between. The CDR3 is CASSQAQGYTF. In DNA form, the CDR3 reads TGTGCCAGCAGCCAGGCCCAGGGCTACACCTTC.

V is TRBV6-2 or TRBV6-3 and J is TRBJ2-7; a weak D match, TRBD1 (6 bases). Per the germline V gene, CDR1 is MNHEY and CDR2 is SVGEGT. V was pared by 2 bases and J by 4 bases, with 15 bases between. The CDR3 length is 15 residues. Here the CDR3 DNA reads TGTGCCAGCAGTTACAGGCCGGACAGAACGTACGAGCAGTACTTC. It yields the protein CASSYRPDRTYEQYF.

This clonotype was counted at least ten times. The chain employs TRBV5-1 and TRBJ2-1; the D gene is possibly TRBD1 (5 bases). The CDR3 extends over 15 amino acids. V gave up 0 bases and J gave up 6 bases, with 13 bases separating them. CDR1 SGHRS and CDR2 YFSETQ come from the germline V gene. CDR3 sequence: CASSLAVQGSNEQFF. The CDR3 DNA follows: TGCGCCAGCAGCTTGGCCGTGCAGGGTAGCAATGAGCAGTTCTTC.

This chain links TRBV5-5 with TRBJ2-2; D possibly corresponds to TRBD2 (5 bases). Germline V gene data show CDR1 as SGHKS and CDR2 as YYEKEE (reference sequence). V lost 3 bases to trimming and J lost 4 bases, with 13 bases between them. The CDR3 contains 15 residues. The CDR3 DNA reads TGTGCCAGCAGCTCCCCGCTTCGGGGCACCGGGGAGCTGTTTTTT. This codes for CASSSPLRGTGELFF. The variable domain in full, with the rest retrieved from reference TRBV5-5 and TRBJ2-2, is DAGVTQSPTHLIKTRGQQVTLRCSPISGHKSVSWYQQVLGQGPQFIFQYYEKEERGRGNFPDRFSARQFPNYSSELNVNALLLGDSALYLCASSSPLRGTGELFFGEGSRLTVL.

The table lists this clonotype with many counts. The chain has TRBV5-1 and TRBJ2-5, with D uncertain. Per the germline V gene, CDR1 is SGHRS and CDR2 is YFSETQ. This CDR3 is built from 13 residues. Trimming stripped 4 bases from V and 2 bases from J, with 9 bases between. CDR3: CASSPRKQETQYF. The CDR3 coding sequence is TGCGCCAGCAGCCCCCGTAAACAAGAGACCCAGTACTTC.

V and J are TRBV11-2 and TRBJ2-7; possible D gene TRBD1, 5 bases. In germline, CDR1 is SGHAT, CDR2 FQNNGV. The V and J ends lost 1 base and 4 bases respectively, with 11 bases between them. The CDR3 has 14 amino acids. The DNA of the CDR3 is TGTGCCAGCAGCTTAGCTTCAGGGCGGTACGAGCAGTACTTC. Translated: CASSLASGRYEQYF.

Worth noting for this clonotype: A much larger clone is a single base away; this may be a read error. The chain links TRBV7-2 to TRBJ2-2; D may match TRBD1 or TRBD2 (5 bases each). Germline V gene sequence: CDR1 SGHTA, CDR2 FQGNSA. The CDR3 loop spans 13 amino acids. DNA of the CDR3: TGTGCCAGCAGCATCAGGGTTCCCGGGAAGCTGTTTTTT. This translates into CASSIRVPGKLFF.

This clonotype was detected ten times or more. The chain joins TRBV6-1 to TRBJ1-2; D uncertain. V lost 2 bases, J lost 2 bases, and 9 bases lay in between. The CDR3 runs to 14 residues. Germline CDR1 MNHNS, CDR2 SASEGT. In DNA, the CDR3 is TGTGCCAGCAGTGAACGGGTTCGAAACTATGGCTACACCTTC. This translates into CASSERVRNYGYTF.

The CDR3 coding sequence is TGTGCCAGCAGCTTTAGGGGGGAGAACACCGGGGAGCTGTTTTTT. Encoded protein: CASSFRGENTGELFF. The rearrangement joins TRBV7-2 to TRBJ2-2; D possibly matches TRBD1 or TRBD2 (6 bases each). V lost 3 bases to trimming and J lost 1 base, with 9 bases between them. In germline, CDR1 is SGHTA, CDR2 FQGNSA. The CDR3 is 15 amino acids.

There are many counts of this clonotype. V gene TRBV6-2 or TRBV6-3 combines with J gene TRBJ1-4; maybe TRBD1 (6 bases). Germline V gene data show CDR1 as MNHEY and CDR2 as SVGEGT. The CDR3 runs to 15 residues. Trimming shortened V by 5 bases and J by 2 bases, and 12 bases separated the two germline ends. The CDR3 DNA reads TGTGCCAGCAGTATGCCCGGACAGACTAATGAAAAACTGTTTTTT. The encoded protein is CASSMPGQTNEKLFF.

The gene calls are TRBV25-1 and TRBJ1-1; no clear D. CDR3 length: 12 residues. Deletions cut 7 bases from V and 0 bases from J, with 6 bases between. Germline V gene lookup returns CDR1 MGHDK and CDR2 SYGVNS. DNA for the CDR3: TGTGCCAGCATGGGAATGAACACTGAAGCTTTCTTT. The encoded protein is CASMGMNTEAFF.

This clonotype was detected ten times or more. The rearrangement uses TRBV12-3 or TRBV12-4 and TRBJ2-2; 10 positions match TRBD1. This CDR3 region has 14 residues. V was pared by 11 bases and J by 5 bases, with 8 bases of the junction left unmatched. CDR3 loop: CASTPGQGTGELFF. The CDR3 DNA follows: TGTGCCTCTACTCCGGGACAGGGGACCGGGGAGCTGTTTTTT.

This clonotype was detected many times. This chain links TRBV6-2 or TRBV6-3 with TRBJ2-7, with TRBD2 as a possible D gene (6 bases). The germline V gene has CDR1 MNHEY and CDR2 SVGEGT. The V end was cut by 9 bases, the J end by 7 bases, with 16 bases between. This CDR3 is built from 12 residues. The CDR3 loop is CASRDFAGEQYF. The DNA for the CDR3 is TGTGCCAGTCGGGACTTTGCGGGGGAGCAGTACTTC.

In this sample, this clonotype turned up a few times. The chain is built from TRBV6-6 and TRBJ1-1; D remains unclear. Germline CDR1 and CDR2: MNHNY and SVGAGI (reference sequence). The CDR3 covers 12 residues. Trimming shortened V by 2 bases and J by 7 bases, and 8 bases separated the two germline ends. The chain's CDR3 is CASSYLNYEAFF. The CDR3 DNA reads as TGTGCCAGCAGTTACCTCAATTATGAAGCTTTCTTT.